This record looks at one TCR beta chain sequence and its context. The CDR3 loop spans 15 amino acids. The germline V gene has CDR1 SGHRS and CDR2 YFSETQ. V was clipped by 3 bases and J by 2 bases, with 11 bases between them. The data were obtained in a study of blood T cell repertoires in COVID-19. Study-level information: From the United States, Italy and Spain came samples of acute and convalescent COVID-19. T cells, B-cell-depleted T cells, or PBMCs provided the cDNA or gDNA that served as material.

Authors' analysis steps: Amplification from reference gene primers served as the basis for estimated nucleated cell counts. Using immunoSEQ multiplex PCR, the repertoire was profiled, and TCRdb retains in-frame clones only, with some absent. Clone size and V and J calls were adopted from that table, with D and trimming inferred from the DNA. The table includes 200,000 to 250,000 clones, around nine tenths detected once. This clonotype originated in a woman in her sixties who had recovered from COVID-19. Sequenced input: peripheral blood. The V and J genes are TRBV5-1 and TRBJ2-2, with D possibly TRBD1 on 6 matching bases. Here the CDR3 DNA reads TGCGCCAGCAGCTCTCGGACAGTTAACACCGGGGAGCTGTTTTTT. It is translated as CASSSRTVNTGELFF.